This TCR beta chain was recovered during a study of T cell responses to AZD1222 COVID-19 vaccine. Study-wide points: Spike-wide vaccine-associated CD4 TCRs dominated at 160-218 and 743-854. The donors showed a predominance of white British ancestry and of females, with possible underestimation of clonal diversity. Receipt of two AZD1222 doses was followed by a rise in Spike-specific TCR breadth and depth.

A note on this clone: Its antigen is unidentified.

Profiled with immunoSEQ multiplex PCR; TCRdb holds only in-frame clones, not every one. The sample includes tens of thousands of clones, 80% to 90% of them seen just once. Trimming pared 2 bases from V and 3 bases from J, leaving 11 bases between. The CDR3 totals 15 residues. The germline V gene encodes CDR1 LGHDT and CDR2 YNNKEL (reference sequence). The analysis combined second doses at about 4 or about 12 weeks. The clonotype comes from an adult who received the AZD1222 COVID-19 vaccine. Specimen: peripheral blood, collected 28 days after the second AZD1222 dose. V and J are TRBV3-1 (or the pseudogene TRBV3-2) and TRBJ1-5; D may be TRBD1 (5 bases). CDR3 in DNA: TGTGCCAGCAGCCAAACGCAGGGTAACAATCAGCCCCAGCATTTT. Amino acids: CASSQTQGNNQPQHF.